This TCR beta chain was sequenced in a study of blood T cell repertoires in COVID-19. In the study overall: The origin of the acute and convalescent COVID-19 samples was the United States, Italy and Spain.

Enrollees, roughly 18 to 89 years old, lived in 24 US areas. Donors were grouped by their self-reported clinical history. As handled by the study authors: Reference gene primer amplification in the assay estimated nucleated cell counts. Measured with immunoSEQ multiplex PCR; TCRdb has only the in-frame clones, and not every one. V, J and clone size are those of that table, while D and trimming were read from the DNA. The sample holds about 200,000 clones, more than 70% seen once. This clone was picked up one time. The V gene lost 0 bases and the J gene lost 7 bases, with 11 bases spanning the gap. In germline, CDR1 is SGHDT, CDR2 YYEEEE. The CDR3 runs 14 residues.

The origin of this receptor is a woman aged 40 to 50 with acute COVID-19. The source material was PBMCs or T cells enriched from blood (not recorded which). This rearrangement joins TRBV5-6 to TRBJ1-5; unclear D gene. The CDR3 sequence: CASSLGQRDQPQHF. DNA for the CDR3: TGTGCCAGCAGCTTGGGACAAAGAGACCAGCCCCAGCATTTT. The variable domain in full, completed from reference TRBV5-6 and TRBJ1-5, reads DAGVTQSPTHLIKTRGQQVTLRCSPKSGHDTVSWYQQALGQGPQFIFQYYEEEERQRGNFPDRFSGHQFPNYSSELNVNALLLGDSALYLCASSLGQRDQPQHFGDGTRLSIL.